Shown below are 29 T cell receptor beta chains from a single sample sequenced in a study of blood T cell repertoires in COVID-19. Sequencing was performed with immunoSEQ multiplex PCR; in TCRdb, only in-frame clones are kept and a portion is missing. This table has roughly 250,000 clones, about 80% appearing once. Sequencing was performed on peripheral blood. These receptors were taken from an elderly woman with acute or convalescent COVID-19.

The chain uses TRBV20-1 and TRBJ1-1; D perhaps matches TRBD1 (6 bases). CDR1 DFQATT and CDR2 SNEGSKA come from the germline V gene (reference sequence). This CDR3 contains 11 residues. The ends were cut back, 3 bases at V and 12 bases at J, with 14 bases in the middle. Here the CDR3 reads CSASPQGPSFF. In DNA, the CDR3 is TGCAGTGCTAGTCCCCAGGGGCCATCTTTCTTT.

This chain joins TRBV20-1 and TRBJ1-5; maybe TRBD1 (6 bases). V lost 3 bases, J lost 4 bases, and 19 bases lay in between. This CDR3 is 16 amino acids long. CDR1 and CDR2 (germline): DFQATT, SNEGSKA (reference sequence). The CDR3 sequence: CSASSPGVRGNQPQHF. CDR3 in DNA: TGCAGTGCTAGTAGTCCAGGGGTGAGAGGAAATCAGCCCCAGCATTTT.

CDR3 sequence reads: CASSQRGALGGELFF. Here the CDR3 DNA reads TGTGCCAGCAGCCAACGGGGGGCCCTCGGCGGGGAGCTGTTTTTT. The chain carries TRBV7-9 and TRBJ2-2; TRBD2 is a possible D gene (7 bases). CDR1 and CDR2 (germline): SEHNR, FQNEAQ (reference sequence). Trimming pared 5 bases from V and 7 bases from J, leaving 17 bases between. The CDR3 covers 15 residues.

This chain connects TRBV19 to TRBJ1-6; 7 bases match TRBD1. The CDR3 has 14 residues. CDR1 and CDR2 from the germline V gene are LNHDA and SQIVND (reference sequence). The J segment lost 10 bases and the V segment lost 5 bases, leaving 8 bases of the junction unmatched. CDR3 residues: CASSRLQGNSPLHF. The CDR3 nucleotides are TGTGCCAGTAGTCGACTACAGGGGAACTCACCCCTCCACTTT.

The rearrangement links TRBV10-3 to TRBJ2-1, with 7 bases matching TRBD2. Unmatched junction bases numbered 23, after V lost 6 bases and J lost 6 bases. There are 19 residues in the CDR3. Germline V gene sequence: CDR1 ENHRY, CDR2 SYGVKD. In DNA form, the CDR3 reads TGTGCCATCAGCGAACCTATCGGGAGAGCGGGGACCGCTGGCAATGAGCAGTTCTTC. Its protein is CAISEPIGRAGTAGNEQFF.

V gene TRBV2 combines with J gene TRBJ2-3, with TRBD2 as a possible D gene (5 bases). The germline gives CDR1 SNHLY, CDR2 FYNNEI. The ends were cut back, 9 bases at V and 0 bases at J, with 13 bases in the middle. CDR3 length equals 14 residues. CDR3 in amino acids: CARGGSSSTDTQYF. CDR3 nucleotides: TGTGCCAGAGGCGGGTCGAGTAGCACAGATACGCAGTATTTT. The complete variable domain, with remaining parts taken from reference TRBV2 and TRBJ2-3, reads EPEVTQTPSHQVTQMGQEVILRCVPISNHLYFYWYRQILGQKVEFLVSFYNNEISEKSEIFDDQFSVERPDGSNFTLKIRSTKLEDSAMYFCARGGSSSTDTQYFGPGTRLTVL.

CDR3 sequence reads: CASSHQGVEGNTIYF. CDR3 sequence (DNA): TGTGCCAGCAGCCATCAGGGGGTGGAAGGAAACACCATATATTTT. This chain joins TRBV3-1 (or the pseudogene TRBV3-2) and TRBJ1-3, with 7 bases identical to TRBD1. The V segment lost 3 bases and the J segment 4 bases; nucleotides outside the gene matches: 6. The length of the CDR3 is 15 residues. Per the germline V gene, CDR1 is LGHDT and CDR2 is YNNKEL (reference sequence).

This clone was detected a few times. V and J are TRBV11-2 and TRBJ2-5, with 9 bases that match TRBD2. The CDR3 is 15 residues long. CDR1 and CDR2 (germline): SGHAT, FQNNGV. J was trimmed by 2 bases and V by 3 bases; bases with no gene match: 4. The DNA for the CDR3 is TGTGCCAGCAGCTTGATTAGCGGGGGACAAGAGACCCAGTACTTC. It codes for CASSLISGGQETQYF.

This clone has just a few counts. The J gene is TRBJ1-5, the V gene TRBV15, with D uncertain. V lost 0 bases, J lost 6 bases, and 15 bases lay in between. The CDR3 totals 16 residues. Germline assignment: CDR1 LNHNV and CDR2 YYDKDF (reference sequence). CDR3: CATSREETANIQPQHF. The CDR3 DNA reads TGTGCCACCAGCAGAGAGGAAACAGCTAATATTCAGCCCCAGCATTTT.

CDR3 sequence (DNA): TGTGCCAGCAGCGTTGGGACAGGGATCTACGAGCAGTACTTC. This codes for CASSVGTGIYEQYF. The gene calls are TRBV7-9 and TRBJ2-7, with 9 nucleotides matching TRBD1. With 5 bases clipped from V and 3 bases from J, the junction kept 5 bases outside the gene matches. Germline loops: CDR1 SEHNR, CDR2 FQNEAQ (reference sequence). The CDR3 is 14 residues long.

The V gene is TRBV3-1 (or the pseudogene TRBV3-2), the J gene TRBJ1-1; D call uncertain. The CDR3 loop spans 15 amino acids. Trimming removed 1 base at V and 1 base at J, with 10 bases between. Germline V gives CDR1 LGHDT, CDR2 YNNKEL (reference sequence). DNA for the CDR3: TGTGCCAGCAGCCAAGTTCCGGTCGAGAACACTGAAGCTTTCTTT. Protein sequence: CASSQVPVENTEAFF.

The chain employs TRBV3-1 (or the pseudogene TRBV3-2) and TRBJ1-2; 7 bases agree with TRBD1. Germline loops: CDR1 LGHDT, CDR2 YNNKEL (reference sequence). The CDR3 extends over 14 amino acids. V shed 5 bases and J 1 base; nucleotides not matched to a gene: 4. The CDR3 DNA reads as TGTGCCAGCAGCTCCGGGACAGTTAACTATGGCTACACCTTC. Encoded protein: CASSSGTVNYGYTF.

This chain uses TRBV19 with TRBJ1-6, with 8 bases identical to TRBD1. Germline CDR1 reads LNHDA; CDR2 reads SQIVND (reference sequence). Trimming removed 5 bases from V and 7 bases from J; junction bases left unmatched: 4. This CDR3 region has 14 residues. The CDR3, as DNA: TGTGCCAGTAGTTCGGGACAGGAGAATTCACCCCTCCACTTT. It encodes CASSSGQENSPLHF.

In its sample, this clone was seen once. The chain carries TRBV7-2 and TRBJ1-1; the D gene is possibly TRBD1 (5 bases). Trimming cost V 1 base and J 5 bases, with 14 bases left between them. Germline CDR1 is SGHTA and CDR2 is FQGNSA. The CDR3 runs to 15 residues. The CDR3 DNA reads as TGTGCCAGCAGCTTAGGGGGTAGGGGTTGGACTGAAGCTTTCTTT. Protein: CASSLGGRGWTEAFF.

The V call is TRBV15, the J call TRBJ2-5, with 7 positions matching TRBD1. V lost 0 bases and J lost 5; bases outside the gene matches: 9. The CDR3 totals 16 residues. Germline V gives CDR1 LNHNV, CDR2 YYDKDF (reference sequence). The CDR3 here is CATSRDLVGGRETQYF. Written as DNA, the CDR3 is TGTGCCACCAGCAGAGATCTGGTAGGGGGCCGTGAGACCCAGTACTTC. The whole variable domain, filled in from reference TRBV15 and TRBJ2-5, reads DAMVIQNPRYQVTQFGKPVTLSCSQTLNHNVMYWYQQKSSQAPKLLFHYYDKDFNNEADTPDNFQSRRPNTSFCFLDIRSPGLGDTAMYLCATSRDLVGGRETQYFGPGTRLLVL.

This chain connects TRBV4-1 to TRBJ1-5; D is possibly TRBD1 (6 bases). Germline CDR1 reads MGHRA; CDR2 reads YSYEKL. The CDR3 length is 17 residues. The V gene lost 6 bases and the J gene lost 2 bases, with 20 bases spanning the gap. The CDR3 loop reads CASSRGGGAIGNQPQHF. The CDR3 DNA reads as TGCGCCAGCAGTCGCGGGGGGGGCGCGATAGGCAATCAGCCCCAGCATTTT.

The CDR3: CASSVAAGQGYEQYF. CDR3 DNA sequence: TGTGCCAGCAGCGTAGCGGCGGGACAGGGTTACGAGCAGTACTTC. The chain links TRBV9 to TRBJ2-7; 9 bases map to TRBD1. With V trimmed by 0 bases and J by 4 bases, 5 bases remained unmatched. The CDR3 has 15 residues. Germline CDR1 is SGDLS and CDR2 is YYNGEE.

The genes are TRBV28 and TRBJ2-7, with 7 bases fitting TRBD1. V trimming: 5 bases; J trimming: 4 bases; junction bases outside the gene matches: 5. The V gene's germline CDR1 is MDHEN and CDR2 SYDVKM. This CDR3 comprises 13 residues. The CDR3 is CASSTGQPYEQYF. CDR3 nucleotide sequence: TGTGCCAGCAGTACGGGACAGCCGTACGAGCAGTACTTC.

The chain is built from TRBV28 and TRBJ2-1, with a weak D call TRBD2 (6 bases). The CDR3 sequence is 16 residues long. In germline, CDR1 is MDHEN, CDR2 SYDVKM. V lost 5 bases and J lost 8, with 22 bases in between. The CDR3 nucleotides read TGTGCCAGCAGTCCCGAGGGAGCGGGTGTGGTCGATGAGCAGTTCTTC. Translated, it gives CASSPEGAGVVDEQFF.

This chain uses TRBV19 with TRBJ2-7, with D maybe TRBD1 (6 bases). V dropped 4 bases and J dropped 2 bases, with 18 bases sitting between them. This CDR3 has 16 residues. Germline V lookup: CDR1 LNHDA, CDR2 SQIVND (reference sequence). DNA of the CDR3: TGTGCCAGTAGTACCTCCTCGACGGGACACCCCTACGAGCAGTACTTC. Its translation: CASSTSSTGHPYEQYF.

CDR3 residues: CASSEFAGGAFF. Here the CDR3 DNA reads TGTGCCAGCAGTGAATTCGCCGGAGGGGCTTTCTTT. The rearrangement joins TRBV2 to TRBJ1-1; D not resolved. Germline V lookup: CDR1 SNHLY, CDR2 FYNNEI. Trimming removed 2 bases from V and 11 bases from J, with 12 bases in between. CDR3 size: 12 residues.

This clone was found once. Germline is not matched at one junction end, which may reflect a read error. The CDR3 nucleotides are TGTGCCAGCAGCCCTCAGGGGAACGCTGAAGCTTTCTTT. This gives the protein CASSPQGNAEAFF. V gene TRBV3-1 (or the pseudogene TRBV3-2) combines with J gene TRBJ1-1; a weak D match, TRBD1 (6 bases). This CDR3 is 13 amino acids long. Germline V gene sequence: CDR1 LGHDT, CDR2 YNNKEL (reference sequence).

This chain's CDR3 is CASSWGQPNTGELFF. The CDR3, as DNA: TGCGCCAGCAGCTGGGGACAGCCGAACACCGGGGAGCTGTTTTTT. The chain employs TRBV5-1 and TRBJ2-2, with 7 bases lining up with TRBD1. Unmatched junction bases numbered 2, after V lost 3 bases and J lost 0 bases. The CDR3 has 15 residues. Germline V gene data show CDR1 as SGHRS and CDR2 as YFSETQ.

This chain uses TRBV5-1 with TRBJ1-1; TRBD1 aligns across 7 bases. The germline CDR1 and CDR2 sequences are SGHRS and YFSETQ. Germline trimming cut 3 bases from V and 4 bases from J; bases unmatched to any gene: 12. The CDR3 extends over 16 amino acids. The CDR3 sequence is CASSSATGSRVTEAFF. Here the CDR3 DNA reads TGCGCCAGCAGCTCCGCGACAGGGTCTCGGGTCACTGAAGCTTTCTTT.

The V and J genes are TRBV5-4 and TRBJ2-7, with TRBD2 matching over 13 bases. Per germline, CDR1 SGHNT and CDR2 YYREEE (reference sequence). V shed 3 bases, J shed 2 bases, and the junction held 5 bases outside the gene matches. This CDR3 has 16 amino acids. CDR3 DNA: TGTGCCAGCAGCTCTAAACTAGCGGGGGGGACCTACGAGCAGTACTTC. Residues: CASSSKLAGGTYEQYF.

In DNA, the CDR3 is TGCGCCAGCAGCCCCTGGACAGGGAGTCCCAAGCCCCAGCATTTT. Amino acids: CASSPWTGSPKPQHF. V is TRBV5-1 and J is TRBJ1-5, with TRBD1 matching 8 bases. Germline values: CDR1 SGHRS, CDR2 YFSETQ. With V trimmed by 4 bases and J by 8 bases, 11 bases remained unmatched. The CDR3 consists of 15 residues.

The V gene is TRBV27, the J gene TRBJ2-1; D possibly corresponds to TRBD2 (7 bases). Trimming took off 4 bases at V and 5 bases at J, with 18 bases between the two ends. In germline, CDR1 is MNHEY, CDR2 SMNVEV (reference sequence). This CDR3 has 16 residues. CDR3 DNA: TGTGCCAGCAGTTGGAACGGGGGGCCTATAAACAATGAGCAGTTCTTC. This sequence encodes CASSWNGGPINNEQFF.

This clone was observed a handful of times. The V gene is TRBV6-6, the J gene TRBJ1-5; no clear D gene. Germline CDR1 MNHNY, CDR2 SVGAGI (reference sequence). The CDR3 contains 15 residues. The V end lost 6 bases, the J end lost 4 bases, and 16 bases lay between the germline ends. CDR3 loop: CASRYGDIRNQPQHF. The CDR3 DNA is TGTGCCAGCAGATACGGCGACATTAGAAATCAGCCCCAGCATTTT.

In DNA, the CDR3 is TGCAGCGCCTGGGGGACATCGAACACTGAAGCTTTCTTT. Translation: CSAWGTSNTEAFF. J is TRBJ1-1 and V is TRBV29-1; D perhaps matches TRBD1 (6 bases). The germline gives CDR1 SQVTM, CDR2 ANQGSEA. This CDR3 is built from 13 residues. V was cut by 7 bases and J by 1 base, with 13 bases left in between.